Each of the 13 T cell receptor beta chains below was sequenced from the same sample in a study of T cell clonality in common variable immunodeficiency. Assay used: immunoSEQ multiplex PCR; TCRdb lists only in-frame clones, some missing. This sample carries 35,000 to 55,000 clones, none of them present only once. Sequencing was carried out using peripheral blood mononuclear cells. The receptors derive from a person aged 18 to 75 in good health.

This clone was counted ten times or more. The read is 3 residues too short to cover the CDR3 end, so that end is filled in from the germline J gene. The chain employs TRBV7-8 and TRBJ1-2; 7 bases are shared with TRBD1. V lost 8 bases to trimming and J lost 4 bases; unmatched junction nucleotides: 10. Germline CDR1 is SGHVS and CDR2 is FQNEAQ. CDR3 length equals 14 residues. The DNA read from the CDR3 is TGTGCCAGCGGTACTCCCAGGGGGTTCTATGGC. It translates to CASGTPRGFYG. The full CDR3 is CASGTPRGFYGYTF.

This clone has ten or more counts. Here the CDR3 reads CASSQAFAGGPDEQFF. CDR3 bases read: TGCGCCAGCAGCCAGGCGTTCGCGGGAGGGCCCGATGAG. The chain carries TRBV4-1 and TRBJ2-1; 9 nucleotides line up with TRBD2. The read gets to within 3 residues of the CDR3 end, and the germline J gene fills in the rest. Germline CDR1 MGHRA, CDR2 YSYEKL. Trimming cost V 3 bases and J 8 bases; bases outside gene matches: 11. The CDR3 contains 16 residues.

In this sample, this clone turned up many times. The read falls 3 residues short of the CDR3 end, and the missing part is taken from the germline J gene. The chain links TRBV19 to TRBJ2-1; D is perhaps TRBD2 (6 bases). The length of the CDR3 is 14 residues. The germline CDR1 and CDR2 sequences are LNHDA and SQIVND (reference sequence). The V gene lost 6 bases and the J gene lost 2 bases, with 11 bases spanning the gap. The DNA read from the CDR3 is TGTGCCAGTAGGGGGTCTAGCGCCTACAATGAG. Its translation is CASRGSSAYNE. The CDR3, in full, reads CASRGSSAYNEQFF.

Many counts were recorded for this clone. The CDR3 region is CASSLTGHPEKLFF. The CDR3 bases that were read are TGTGCCAGCAGTTTGACTGGACACCCGGAAAAA. The V call is TRBV5-6, the J call TRBJ1-4; a possible D gene is TRBD1 (5 bases). The sequenced fragment ends 3 residues before the CDR3 boundary, so the rest is inferred from the germline J gene. The CDR3 contains 14 residues. V lost 5 bases and J lost 8, with 16 bases in between. Germline lookup yields CDR1 SGHDT and CDR2 YYEEEE.

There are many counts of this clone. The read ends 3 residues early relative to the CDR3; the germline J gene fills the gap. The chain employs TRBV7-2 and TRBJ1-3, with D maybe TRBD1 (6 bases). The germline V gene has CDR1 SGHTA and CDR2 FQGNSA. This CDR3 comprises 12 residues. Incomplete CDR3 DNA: TGTGCCAGCAGCTTATTAGGGGGAACC. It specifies CASSLLGGT. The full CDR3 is CASSLLGGTIYF.

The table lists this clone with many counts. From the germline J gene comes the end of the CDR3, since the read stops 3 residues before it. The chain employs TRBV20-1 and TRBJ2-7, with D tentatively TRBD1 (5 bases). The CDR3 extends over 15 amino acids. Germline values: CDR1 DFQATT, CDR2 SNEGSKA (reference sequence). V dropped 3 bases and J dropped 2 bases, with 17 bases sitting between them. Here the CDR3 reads CSASRRRTQAYEQYF. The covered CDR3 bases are TGCAGTGCTAGTCGCCGGCGGACACAAGCCTACGAG.

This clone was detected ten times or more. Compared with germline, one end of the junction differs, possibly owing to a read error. CDR3 sequence: CASSATSGNIQYF. The DNA read from the CDR3 is TGTGCTAGCAGCGCCACTAGCGGGAACATT. The V gene is TRBV9, the J gene TRBJ2-4, with TRBD2 matching over 9 bases. Read data end 3 residues before the CDR3 end; the end is taken from the germline J gene. Germline assignment: CDR1 SGDLS and CDR2 YYNGEE. The CDR3 covers 13 residues. Full variable domain (missing parts from reference TRBV9 and TRBJ2-4): DSGVTQTPKHLITATGQRVTLRCSPRSGDLSVYWYQQSLDQGLQFLIQYYNGEERAKGNILERFSAQQFPDLHSELNLSSLELGDSALYFCASSATSGNIQYFGAGTRLSVL.

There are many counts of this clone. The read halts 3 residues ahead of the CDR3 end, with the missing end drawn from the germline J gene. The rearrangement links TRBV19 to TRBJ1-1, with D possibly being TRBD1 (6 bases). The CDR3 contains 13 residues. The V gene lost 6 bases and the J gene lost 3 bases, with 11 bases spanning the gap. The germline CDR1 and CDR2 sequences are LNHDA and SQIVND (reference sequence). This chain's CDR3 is CASRNREDTEAFF. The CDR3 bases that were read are TGTGCCAGTAGGAACAGGGAGGACACTGAA.

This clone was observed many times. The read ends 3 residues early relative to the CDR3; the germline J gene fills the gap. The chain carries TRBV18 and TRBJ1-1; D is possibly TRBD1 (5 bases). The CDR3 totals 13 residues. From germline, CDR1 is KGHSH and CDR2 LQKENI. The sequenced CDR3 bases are TGTGCCAGCTCACCACAGGGCGGGGGAAAA. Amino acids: CASSPQGGGK. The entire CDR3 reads CASSPQGGGKAFF.

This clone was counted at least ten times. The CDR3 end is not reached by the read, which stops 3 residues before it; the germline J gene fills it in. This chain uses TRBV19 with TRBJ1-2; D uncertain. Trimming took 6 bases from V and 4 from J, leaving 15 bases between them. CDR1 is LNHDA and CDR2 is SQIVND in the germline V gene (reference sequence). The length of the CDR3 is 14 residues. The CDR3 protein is CASSAGRVSYGYTF. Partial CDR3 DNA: TGTGCCAGTAGCGCGGGGAGGGTAAGCTATGGC.

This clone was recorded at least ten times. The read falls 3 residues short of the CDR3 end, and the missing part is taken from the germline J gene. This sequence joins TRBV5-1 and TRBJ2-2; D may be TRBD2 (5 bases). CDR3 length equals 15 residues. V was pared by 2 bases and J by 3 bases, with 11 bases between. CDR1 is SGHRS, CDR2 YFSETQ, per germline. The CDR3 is CASSFGLADTGELFF. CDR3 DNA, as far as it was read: TGCGCCAGCAGCTTTGGTCTAGCTGACACCGGGGAG.

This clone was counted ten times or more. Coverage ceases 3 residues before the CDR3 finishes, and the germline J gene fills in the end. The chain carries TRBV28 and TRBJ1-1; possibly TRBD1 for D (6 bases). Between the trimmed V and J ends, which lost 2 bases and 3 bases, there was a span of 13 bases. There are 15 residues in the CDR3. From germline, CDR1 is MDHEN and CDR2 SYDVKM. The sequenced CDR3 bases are TGTGCCAGCAGTTTAACGGCAGGGGAAGACACTGAA. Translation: CASSLTAGEDTE. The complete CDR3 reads CASSLTAGEDTEAFF.

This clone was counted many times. This CDR3 reads CSVEEGVTGGAGAFF. The CDR3 DNA, read in part, is TGCAGCGTTGAGGAGGGGGTGACAGGGGGCGCGGGA. The chain carries TRBV29-1 and TRBJ1-1; 10 bases are shared with TRBD1. The CDR3 end is not reached by the read, which stops 3 residues before it; the germline J gene fills it in. Looked up from germline, CDR1 is SQVTM and CDR2 is ANQGSEA. This CDR3 is 15 amino acids long.